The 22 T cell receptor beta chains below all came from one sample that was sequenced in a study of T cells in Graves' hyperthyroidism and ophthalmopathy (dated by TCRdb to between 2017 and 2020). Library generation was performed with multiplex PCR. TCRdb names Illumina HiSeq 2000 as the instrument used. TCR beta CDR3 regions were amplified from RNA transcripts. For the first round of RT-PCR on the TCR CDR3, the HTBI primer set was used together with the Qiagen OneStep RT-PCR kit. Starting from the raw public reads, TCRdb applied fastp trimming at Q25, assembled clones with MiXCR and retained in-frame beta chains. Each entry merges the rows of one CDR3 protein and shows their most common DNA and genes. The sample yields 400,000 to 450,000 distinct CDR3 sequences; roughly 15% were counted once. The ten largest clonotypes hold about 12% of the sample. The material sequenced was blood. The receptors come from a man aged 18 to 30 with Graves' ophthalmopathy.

The CDR3 reads CASSLEDPSTSGKETQYF. The CDR3 bases are TGTGCCAGCAGCTTGGAAGATCCTTCGACTAGCGGTAAAGAGACCCAGTACTTC. The V gene is TRBV5-8, the J gene TRBJ2-5; TRBD2 matches 9 bases. Germline V gives CDR1 SGHTS, CDR2 YDEGEE. This CDR3 spans 18 amino acids. Losses at the gene ends were 0 bases for V and 3 bases for J; bases not matched to a gene: 12.

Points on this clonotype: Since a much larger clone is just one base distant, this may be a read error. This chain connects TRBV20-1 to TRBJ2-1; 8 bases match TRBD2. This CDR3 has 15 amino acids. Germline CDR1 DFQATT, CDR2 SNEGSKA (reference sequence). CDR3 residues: CSAPPSGSSYNEQLF. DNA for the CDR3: TGCAGTGCCCCGCCGAGCGGGAGCTCCTACAATGAGCAGCTCTTC.

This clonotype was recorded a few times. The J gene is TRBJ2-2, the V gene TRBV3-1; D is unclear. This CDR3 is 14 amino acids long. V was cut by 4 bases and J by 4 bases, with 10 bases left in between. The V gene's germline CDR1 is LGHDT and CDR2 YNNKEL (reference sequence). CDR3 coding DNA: TGTGCCAGCAGCCCGAGTGGCAGCACCGGGGAGCTGTTTTTT. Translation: CASSPSGSTGELFF.

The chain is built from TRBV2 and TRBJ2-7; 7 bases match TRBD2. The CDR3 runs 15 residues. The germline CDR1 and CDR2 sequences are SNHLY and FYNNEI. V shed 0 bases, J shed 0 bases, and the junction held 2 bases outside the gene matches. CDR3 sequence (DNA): TGTGCCAGCAGTGAAGCGGGGGGGTCCTCCTACGAGCAGTACTTC. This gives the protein CASSEAGGSSYEQYF.

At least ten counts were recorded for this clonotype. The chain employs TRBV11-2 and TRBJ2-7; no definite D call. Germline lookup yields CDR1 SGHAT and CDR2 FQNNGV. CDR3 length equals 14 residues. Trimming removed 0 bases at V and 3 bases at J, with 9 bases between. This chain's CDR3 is CASSLETSNYEQYF. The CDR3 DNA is TGTGCCAGCAGCTTAGAGACCAGCAACTACGAGCAGTACTTC.

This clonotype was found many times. The CDR3 here is CASSLGTALPQHF. The CDR3 DNA sequence: TGTGCCAGCAGTCTAGGGACAGCCCTCCCCCAGCATTTT. The J gene is TRBJ1-5, the V gene TRBV12-3 or TRBV12-4, with 7 bases fitting TRBD1. The ends lost 5 bases at V and 10 bases at J; junction bases unmatched: 8. This CDR3 has 13 residues.

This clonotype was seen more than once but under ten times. Here the CDR3 reads CASSYSNPGQGYEQYF. The CDR3 bases are TGTGCCAGCAGTTACTCGAATCCGGGACAGGGCTACGAGCAGTACTTC. The V and J genes are TRBV6-5 and TRBJ2-7; 9 bases map to TRBD1. V shed 0 bases, J shed 3 bases, and the junction held 6 bases outside the gene matches. Germline assignment: CDR1 MNHEY and CDR2 SVGAGI. The CDR3 is 16 amino acids.

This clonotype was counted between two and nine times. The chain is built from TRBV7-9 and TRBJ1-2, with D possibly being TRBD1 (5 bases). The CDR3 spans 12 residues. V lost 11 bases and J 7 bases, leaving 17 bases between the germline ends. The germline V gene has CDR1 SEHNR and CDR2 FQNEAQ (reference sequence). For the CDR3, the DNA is TGTGCCCCCGGGACGGAGGCCTCTGGCTACACCTTC. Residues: CAPGTEASGYTF. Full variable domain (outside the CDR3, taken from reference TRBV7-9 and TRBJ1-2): DTGVSQNPRHKITKRGQNVTFRCDPISEHNRLYWYRQTLGQGPEFLTYFQNEAQLEKSRLLSDRFSAERPKGSFSTLEIQRTEQGDSAMYLCAPGTEASGYTFGSGTRLTVV.

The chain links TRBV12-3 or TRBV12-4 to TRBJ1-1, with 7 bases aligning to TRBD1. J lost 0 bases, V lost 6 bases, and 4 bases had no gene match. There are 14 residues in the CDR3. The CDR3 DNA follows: TGTGCCAGCAGAACCGGGACAGTGAACACTGAAGCTTTCTTT. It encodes CASRTGTVNTEAFF.

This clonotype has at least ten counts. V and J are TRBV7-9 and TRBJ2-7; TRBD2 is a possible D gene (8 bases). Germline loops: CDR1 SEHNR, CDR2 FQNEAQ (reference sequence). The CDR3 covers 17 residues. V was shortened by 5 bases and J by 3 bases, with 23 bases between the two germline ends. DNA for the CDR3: TGTGCCAGCAGCCACTCCTCGGGGGGGCAGGGGGTCTACGAGCAGTACTTC. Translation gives CASSHSSGGQGVYEQYF.

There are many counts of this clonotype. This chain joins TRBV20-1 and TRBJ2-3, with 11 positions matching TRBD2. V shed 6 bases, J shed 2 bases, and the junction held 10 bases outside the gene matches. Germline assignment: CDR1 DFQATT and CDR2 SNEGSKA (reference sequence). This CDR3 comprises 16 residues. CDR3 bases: TGCAGTGCCTTTACTCTAGCGGGAGGTTCCACAGATACGCAGTATTTT. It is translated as CSAFTLAGGSTDTQYF.

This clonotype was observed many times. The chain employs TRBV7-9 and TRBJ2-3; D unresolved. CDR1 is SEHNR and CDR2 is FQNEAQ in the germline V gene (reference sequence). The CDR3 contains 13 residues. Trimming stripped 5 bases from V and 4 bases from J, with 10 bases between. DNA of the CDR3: TGTGCCAGCAGCCCGCCGGCCCCAGATACGCAGTATTTT. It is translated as CASSPPAPDTQYF.

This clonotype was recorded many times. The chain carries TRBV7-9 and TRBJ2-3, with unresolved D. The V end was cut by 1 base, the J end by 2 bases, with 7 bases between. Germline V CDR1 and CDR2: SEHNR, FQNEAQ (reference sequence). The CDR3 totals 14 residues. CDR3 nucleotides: TGTGCCAGCAGCTTAGTCGCGGACACAGATACGCAGTATTTT. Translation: CASSLVADTDTQYF.

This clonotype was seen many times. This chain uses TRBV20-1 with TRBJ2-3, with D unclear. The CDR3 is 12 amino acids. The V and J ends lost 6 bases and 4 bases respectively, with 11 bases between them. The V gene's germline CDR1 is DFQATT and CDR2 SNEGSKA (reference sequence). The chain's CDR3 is CSATVRADTQYF. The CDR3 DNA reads TGCAGTGCCACGGTCCGGGCAGATACGCAGTATTTT.

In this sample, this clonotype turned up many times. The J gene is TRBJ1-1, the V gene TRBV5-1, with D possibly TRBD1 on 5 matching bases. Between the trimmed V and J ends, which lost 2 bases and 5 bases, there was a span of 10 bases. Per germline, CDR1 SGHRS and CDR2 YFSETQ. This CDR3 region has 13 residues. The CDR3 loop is CASSFQGQTEAFF. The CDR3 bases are TGCGCCAGCAGCTTCCAGGGTCAAACTGAAGCTTTCTTT.

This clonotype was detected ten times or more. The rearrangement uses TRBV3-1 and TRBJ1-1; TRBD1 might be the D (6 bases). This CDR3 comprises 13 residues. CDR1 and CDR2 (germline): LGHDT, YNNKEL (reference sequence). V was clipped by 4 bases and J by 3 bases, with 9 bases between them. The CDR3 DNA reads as TGTGCCAGCAGCCGACAGGAGGACACTGAAGCTTTCTTT. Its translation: CASSRQEDTEAFF.

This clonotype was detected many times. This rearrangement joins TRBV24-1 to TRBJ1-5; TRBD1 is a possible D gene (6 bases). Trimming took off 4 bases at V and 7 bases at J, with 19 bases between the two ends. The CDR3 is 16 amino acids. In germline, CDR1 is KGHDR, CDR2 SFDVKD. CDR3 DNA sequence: TGTGCCACCAGTGAGTCTTCACAGGGAGGGGGACAGCCCCAGCATTTT. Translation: CATSESSQGGGQPQHF.

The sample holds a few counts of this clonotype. The CDR3 sequence is CAISTLNTGELFF. For the CDR3, the DNA is TGTGCCATCAGTACGCTGAACACCGGGGAGCTGTTTTTT. The V call is TRBV10-3, the J call TRBJ2-2; D is unclear. Germline loops: CDR1 ENHRY, CDR2 SYGVKD. Trimming left V 5 bases short and J 1 base short, with 5 bases between. The CDR3 runs to 13 residues.

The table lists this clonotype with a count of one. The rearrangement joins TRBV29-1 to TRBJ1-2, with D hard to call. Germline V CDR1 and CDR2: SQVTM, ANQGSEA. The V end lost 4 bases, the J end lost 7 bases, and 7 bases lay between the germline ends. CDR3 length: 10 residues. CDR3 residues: CSVVTVGYTF. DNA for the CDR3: TGCAGCGTTGTCACAGTTGGCTACACCTTC.

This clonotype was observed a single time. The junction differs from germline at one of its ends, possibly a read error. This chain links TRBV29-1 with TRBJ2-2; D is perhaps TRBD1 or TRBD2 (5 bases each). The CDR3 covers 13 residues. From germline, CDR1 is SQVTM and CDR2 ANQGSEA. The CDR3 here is CSVEDTNTGELSF. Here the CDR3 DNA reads TGCAGCGTCGAGGACACGAACACCGGGGAGCTGTCTTTT.

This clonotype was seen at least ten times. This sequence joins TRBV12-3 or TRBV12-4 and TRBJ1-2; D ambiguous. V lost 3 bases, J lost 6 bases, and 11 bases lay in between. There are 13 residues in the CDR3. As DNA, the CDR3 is TGTGCCAGCAGTTTGTTTCCGGAGGATGGCTACACCTTC. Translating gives CASSLFPEDGYTF.

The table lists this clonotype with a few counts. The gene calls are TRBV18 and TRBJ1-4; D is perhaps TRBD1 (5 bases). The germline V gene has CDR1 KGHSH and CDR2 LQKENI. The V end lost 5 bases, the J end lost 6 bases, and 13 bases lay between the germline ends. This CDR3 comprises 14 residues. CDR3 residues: CASSGEGFDEKLFF. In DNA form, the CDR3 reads TGTGCCAGCTCAGGAGAGGGGTTTGATGAAAAACTGTTTTTT.